The source of this TCR beta chain is a study of OX40 agonist ivuxolimab in advanced cancers. Study as a whole: Eligibility rules accepted prior anti-PD-1, anti-PD-L1 or anti-CTLA-4 therapy, and around 43% had some. Overall study results and limits: The study did not work out the antigen specificity of the expanded peripheral T cells. With doses of 0.1-3.0 mg/kg, partial responders showed among the lowest clonal expansion.

A remark on this clone: Its antigen is unknown.

Germline-derived CDR1 and CDR2 are SGHTA and FQGNSA. V shed 0 bases and J shed 0 bases, with 9 bases lying between them. CDR3 size: 15 residues. Produced via immunoSEQ multiplex PCR; TCRdb's table is partial and in-frame only. The data contain roughly 84,000 clones, 65% to 85% of them singletons. Individuals having autoimmune disease history or systemic immunosuppression were not enrolled. The chain carries TRBV7-2 and TRBJ2-7, with D perhaps matching TRBD2 (5 bases). The material was CD4+ or CD8+ T cells sorted from blood, obtained in a trial of the OX40 agonist ivuxolimab. The sequence was obtained from an adult with an advanced solid tumor such as melanoma, head and neck, liver or kidney cancer. The CDR3 loop is CASSLAGDFSYEQYF. Here the CDR3 DNA reads TGTGCCAGCAGCTTAGCGGGAGACTTCTCCTACGAGCAGTACTTC.